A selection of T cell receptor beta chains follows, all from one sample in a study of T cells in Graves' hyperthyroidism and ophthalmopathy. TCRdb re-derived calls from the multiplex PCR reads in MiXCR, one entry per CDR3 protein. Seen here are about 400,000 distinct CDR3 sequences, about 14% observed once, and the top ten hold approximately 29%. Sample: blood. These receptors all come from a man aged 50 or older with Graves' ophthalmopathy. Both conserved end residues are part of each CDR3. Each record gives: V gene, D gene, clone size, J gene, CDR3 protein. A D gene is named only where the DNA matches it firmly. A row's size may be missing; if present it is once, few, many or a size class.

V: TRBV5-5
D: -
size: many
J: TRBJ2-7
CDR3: CASSFSRSEQYF

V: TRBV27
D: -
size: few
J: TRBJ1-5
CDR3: CASSWGGGSNQPQHF

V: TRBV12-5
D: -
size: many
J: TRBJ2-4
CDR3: CASGGTENIQYF

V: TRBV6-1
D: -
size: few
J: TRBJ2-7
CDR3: CASSWDRGHYEQYF

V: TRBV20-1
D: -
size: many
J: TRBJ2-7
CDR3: CSASRQEGTSEQYF

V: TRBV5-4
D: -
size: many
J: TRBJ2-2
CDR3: CASSHDRGWELFF

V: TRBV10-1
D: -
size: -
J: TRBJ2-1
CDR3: CASSESSSVGNPQFF

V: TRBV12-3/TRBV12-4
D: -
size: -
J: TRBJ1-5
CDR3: CASSLASRNQPQHF

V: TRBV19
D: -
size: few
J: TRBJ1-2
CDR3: CASSIGRGRYGYTF

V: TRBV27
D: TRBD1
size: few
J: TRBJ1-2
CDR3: CASRKTGGGYGYTF

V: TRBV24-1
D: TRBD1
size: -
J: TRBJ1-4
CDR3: CATSDTGTGDEKLFF

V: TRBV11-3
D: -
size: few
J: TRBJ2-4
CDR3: CASSRTAPKNIQYF

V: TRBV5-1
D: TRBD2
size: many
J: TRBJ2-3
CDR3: CASSLTGTSSDTQYF

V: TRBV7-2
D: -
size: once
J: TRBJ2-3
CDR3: CASSFQLHRGDTQYF

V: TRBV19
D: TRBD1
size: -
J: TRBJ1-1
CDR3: CASSDRGHTEAFF

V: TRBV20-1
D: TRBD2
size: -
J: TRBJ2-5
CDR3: CSARAPGLAGRETQYF

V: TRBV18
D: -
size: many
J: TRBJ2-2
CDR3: CASSPLALANTGELFF

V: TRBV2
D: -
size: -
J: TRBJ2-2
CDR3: CASGMDSSVTGELFF

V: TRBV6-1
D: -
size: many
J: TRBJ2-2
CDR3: CASSTRRGTGELFF

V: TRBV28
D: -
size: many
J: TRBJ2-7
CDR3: CASSTSQDKQYF

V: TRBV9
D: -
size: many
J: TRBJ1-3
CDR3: CASSVMDSGNTIYF

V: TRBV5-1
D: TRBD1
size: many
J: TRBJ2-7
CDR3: CASSAGQGVNEQYF

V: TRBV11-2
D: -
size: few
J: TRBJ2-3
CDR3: CASSLVSRAGASTDTQYF

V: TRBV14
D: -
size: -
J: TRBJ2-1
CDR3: CASHTSGGRFYNEQFF

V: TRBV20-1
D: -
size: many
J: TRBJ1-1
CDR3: CSARDVQGQNTEAFF

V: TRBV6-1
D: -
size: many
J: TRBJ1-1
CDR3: CASSNARRGSSIRAFF

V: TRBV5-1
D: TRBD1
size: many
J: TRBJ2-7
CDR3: CASSLEGDRVDEQYF

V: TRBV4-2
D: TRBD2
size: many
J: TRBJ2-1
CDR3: CASRSTSGIRNEQFF

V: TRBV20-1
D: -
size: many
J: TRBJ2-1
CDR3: CSARDFREDEQFF

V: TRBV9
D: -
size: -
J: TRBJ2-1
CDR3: CASSVARGNYNEQFF

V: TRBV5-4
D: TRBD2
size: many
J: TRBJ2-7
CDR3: CASSMGLAGAYEQYF

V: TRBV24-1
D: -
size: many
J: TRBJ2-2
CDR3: CATSDTGPRGTGELFF

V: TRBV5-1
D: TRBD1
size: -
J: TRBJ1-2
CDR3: CASSLGQGAYGYTF

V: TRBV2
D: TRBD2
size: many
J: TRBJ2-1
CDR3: CASRGRQGVLAGGLGGFF

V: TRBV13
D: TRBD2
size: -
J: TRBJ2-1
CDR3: CASSNGLAGNEQFF

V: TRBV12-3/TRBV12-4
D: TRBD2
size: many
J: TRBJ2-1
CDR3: CASSYTGTSRNEQFF

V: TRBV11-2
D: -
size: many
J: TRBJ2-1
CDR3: CASSLGLNNEQFF

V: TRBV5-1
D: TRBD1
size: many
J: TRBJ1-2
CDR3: CASHLGDRGNYGYTF

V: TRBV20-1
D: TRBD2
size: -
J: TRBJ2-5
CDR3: CSAPLAGSETQYF

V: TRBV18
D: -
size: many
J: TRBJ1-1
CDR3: CASSPSGGLNTEAFF

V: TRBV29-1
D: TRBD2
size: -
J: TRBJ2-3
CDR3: CSVRPSGRVTDTQYF

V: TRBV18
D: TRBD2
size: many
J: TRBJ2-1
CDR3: CASSPTGLAGVNEQFF

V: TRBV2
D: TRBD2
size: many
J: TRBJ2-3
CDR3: CASRTSGLTDTQYF

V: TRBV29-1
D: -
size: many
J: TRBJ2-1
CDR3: CSFPTGALTYNEQFF

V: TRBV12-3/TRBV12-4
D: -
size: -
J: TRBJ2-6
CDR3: CASSESGAGANVLTF

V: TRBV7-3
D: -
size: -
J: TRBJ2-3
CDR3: CASNKNPSGQRTDTQYF

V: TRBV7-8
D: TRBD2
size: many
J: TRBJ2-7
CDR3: CASSPSGRREQYF

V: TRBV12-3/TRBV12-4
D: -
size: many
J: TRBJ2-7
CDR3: CASRLGIDSYEQYF

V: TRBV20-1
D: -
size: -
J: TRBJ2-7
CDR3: CSARTYEQYF

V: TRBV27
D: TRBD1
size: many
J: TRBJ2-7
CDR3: CASSSVDRGQVEQYF

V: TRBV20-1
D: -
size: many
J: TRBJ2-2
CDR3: CSAIDRTSGELFF

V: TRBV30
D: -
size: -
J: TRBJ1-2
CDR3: CAWTLLRGYTF

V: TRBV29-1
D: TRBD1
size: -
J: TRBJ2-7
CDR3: CSVRRDRGTYEQYF

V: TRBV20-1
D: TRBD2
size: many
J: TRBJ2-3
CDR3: CSAGRGAGAGVTQYF

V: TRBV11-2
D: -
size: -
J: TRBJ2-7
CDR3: CASSTGVGYEQYF